The entry below describes one TCR beta chain. It lacks a known antigen. Per-base qualities were not stored, and no clone one base away is much larger. A MiSeq instrument was used for deep resolution sequencing, which targeted depths ranging from 1 in 1 million up to 1 in 200,000 T cells, with coverage averaging 10x for each clonotype. The immunoSEQ hsTCRB Kit was used to generate the TCR beta libraries. Per the authors' processing: ImmunoSEQ Data Assistant and ImmunoSEQ Analyzer were used for data analysis, and V, D and J genes were assigned according to IMGT definitions. Clonality, with values ranging from 0 to 1, was calculated as one minus the normalized Shannon entropy of productive rearrangement frequencies. Only overrepresented clonotypes making up at least 0.05% of the repertoire of each patient were included in the public clonotype analysis. Repertoires from around 13 age-matched healthy donors in immuneACCESS were used as clonality controls. TCRdb retrieved this table from immuneACCESS and kept in-frame rearrangements only. Not all clones are present; in checked studies, unresolved V genes account for under half, and no reason is known for the remainder. That table furnishes V, J and clone size, whereas the DNA furnished D and trimming. For this sample the table gives some 6,300 clones, of which under 85% were detected only once. The leading ten clones occupy around 27% of the sample.

For TCR beta library preparation, roughly 2 micrograms of genomic DNA were extracted from the cryopreserved PBMCs. High-throughput TCR beta sequencing was performed on longitudinal blood samples from CLL patients receiving ibrutinib monotherapy. The patients took part in an open-label, single-center phase 2 trial of ibrutinib monotherapy. The entry originates in a study of cytotoxic CD8 clonotypes in ibrutinib-treated CLL (dated by TCRdb to 2020 to 2023). About the full investigation: The cohort had about a dozen relapsed/refractory and around 16 treatment-naive patients; 17 to 18 were IGHV unmutated. Partial responses were observed in about 24 patients and complete responses in 2; after a median follow-up of roughly 62 months, remission was maintained in roughly 15 patients and progression was observed in approximately twelve. Response samples were obtained after a median of approximately twelve months of treatment, with a range of roughly 6 to 36 months. Samples averaged approximately 260,000 productive templates and 90,000 to 95,000 productive rearrangements. Of the roughly 90 participants in the trial, about two dozen had longitudinal samples available. Cryopreserved peripheral blood mononuclear cells were collected at three points: before therapy, at response, and at either sustained remission or disease progression.

Reading the germline V gene (reference sequence) gives CDR1 SEHNR and CDR2 FQNEAQ. The CDR3, from cysteine to phenylalanine, totals 15 residues. The only DNA kept is the CDR3, 45 bases in frame from the first base. V ends up 4 bases short and J 1 base short, with an unmatched junction base count of 4. Broad study findings and their caveats: Sampling times were not matched between patients in sustained remission and patients whose disease was progressing, and lymph node repertoires were not examined. Clonality increased at ibrutinib response, stayed stable in sustained remission, and fell back toward baseline at progression. Public clonotypes were rare and either shrank or stayed stable during treatment, and the rise in clonality at ibrutinib response reflected expansion of private clonotypes. Baseline clonality was found to be higher than that of age-matched healthy donors and was strongly correlated with circulating CD8+ T-cell counts.

Sequencing was performed on PBMCs, taken before ibrutinib treatment. The TCR was taken from a human donor with chronic lymphocytic leukemia. The chain uses TRBV7-9 and TRBJ2-3, and 8 bases in between align with TRBD1. The CDR3 protein is CASSSKTGGTDTQYF. In nucleotides, the sequence is TGTGCCAGCAGCTCCAAGACAGGGGGCACAGATACGCAGTATTTT.